This TCR beta chain was recorded in a study of blood T cell repertoires in COVID-19. The overall study: The analysed material was cDNA or gDNA that came from T cells, B-cell-depleted T cells, or PBMCs.

The sample holds many counts of this clone. Participant ages covered roughly 18 to 89 years across 24 US areas. Cohorts were determined from participant-reported clinical history. As processed by the authors: Counts of nucleated cells, estimated from reference gene primer amplification, were obtained. Profiled with immunoSEQ multiplex PCR; TCRdb holds only in-frame clones, not every one. That table supplies the V and J calls and clone size; D and trimming were determined from the DNA. The data contain hundreds of thousands of clones, approximately 78% of them seen just once; the ten biggest clones take up less than 5.5%. This CDR3 has 17 amino acids. Looked up from germline, CDR1 is SNHLY and CDR2 is FYNNEI. V lost 6 bases and J 4 bases, leaving 24 bases between the germline ends.

The receptor comes from a man between 40 and 49 years old who had been exposed to COVID-19. The sequenced material came from PBMCs or T cells enriched from blood (not recorded which). V and J are TRBV2 and TRBJ2-5; D may be TRBD2 (7 bases). CDR3 region: CASRDGGSRRGGETQYF. The CDR3 DNA is TGTGCCAGCAGGGACGGGGGGAGCCGAAGAGGGGGAGAGACCCAGTACTTC.